Reported below is one T cell receptor (beta chain). Antigen: not known. This sample stems from a study of T cell clonotyping in hematopoietic cell transplantation. Overall study results and limits: After transplant, recipient diversity fell while pathologically expanded clonotypes grew through day 180. Without cell sorting, CD4 versus CD8 contributions remain unresolved.

Only in-frame clones appear in the TCRdb table, and some are missing; sequencing was by immunoSEQ multiplex PCR. The profile shows 15,000 to 20,000 clones, over 65% of them singletons. The V and J ends lost 5 bases and 4 bases, in that order; junction bases with no gene match: 10. CDR1 is MGHRA, CDR2 YSYEKL, per germline. This CDR3 has 16 amino acids. J is TRBJ2-1 and V is TRBV4-1; 8 nucleotides match TRBD2. This receptor was obtained from a male patient aged 60-70 years who had an allogeneic stem cell transplant from a related donor, so the T cells may come from the graft donor. Some clones in this sample may be carry-over from other donors' samples. Sequenced material: PBMCs, taken 100 days after allogeneic stem cell transplant. The CDR3 DNA sequence: TGCGCCAGCAGCTCCTTTACTAGCGGAATATACAATGAGCAGTTCTTC. Its protein is CASSSFTSGIYNEQFF.